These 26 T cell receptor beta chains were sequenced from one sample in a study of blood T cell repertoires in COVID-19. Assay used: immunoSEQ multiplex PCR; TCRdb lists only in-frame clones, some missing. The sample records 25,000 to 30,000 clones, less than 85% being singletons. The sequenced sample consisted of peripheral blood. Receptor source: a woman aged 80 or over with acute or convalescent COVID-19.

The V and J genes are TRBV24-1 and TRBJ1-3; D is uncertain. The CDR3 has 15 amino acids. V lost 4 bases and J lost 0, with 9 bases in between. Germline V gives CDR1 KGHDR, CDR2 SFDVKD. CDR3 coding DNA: TGTGCCACCAGTGAGTCAGGAAACTCTGGAAACACCATATATTTT. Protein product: CATSESGNSGNTIYF.

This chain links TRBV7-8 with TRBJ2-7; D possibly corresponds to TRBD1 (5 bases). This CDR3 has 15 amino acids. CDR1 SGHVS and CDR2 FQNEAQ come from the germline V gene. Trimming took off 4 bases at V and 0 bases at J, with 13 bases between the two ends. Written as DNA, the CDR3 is TGTGCCAGCAGCTCCGTCAGGGCCGGCTCCTACGAGCAGTACTTC. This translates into CASSSVRAGSYEQYF.

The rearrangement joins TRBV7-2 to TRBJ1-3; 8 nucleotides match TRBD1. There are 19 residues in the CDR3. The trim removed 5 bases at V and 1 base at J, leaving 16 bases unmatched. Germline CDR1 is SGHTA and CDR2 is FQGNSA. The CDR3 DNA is TGTGCCAGCAGCACTCGGACAGGGCCCCTAGGCTCTTCTGGAAACACCATATATTTT. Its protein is CASSTRTGPLGSSGNTIYF.

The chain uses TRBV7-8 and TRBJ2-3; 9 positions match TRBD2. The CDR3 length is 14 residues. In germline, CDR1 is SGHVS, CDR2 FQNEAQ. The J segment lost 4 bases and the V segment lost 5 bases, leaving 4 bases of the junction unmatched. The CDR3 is CASSLGGRADTQYF. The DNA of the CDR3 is TGTGCCAGCAGCCTCGGCGGGAGGGCAGATACGCAGTATTTT.

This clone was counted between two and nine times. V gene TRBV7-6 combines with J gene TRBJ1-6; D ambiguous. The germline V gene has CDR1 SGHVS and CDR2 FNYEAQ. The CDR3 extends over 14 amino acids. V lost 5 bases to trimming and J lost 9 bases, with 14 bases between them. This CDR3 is CASSPAVASSPLHF. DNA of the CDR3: TGTGCCAGCAGCCCGGCCGTAGCCAGTTCACCCCTCCACTTT. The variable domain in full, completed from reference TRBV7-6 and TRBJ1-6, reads GAGVSQSPRYKVTKRGQDVALRCDPISGHVSLYWYRQALGQGPEFLTYFNYEAQQDKSGLPNDRFSAERPEGSISTLTIQRTEQRDSAMYRCASSPAVASSPLHFGNGTRLTVT.

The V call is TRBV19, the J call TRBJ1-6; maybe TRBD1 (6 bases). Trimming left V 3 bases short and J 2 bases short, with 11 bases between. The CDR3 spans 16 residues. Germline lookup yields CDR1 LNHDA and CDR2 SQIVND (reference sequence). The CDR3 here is CASSIDGTPYNSPLHF. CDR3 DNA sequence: TGTGCCAGTAGTATTGATGGGACACCCTATAATTCACCCCTCCACTTT.

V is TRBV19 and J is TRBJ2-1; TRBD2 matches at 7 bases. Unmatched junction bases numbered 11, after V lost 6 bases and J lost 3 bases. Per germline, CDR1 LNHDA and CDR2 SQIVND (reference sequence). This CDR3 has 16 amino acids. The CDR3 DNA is TGTGCCAGTAGAATTATAGGGCGGGAGAGCTACAATGAGCAGTTCTTC. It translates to CASRIIGRESYNEQFF.

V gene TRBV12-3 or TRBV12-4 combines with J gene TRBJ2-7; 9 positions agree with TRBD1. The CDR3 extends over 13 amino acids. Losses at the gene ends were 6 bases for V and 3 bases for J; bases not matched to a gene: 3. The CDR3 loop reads CASSGDRDYEQYF. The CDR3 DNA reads TGTGCCAGCAGCGGGGACAGGGACTACGAGCAGTACTTC.

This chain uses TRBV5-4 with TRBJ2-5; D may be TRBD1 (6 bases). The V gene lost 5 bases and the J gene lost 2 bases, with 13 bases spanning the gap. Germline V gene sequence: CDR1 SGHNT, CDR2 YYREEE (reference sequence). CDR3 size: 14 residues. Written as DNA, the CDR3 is TGTGCCAGCAGACGCGACAGGTCTCAAGAGACCCAGTACTTC. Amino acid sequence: CASRRDRSQETQYF.

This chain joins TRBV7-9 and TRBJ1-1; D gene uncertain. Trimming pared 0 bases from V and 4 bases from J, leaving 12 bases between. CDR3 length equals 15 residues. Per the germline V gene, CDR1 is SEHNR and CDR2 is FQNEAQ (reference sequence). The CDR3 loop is CASSLAPGLGTEAFF. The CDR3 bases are TGTGCCAGCAGCTTAGCGCCAGGCTTGGGCACTGAAGCTTTCTTT.

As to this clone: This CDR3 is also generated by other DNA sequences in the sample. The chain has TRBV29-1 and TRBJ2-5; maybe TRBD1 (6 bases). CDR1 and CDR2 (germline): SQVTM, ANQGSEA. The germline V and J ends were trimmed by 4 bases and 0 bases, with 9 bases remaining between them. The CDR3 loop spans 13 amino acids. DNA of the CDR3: TGCAGCGTTGGGGACACCAACCAAGAGACCCAGTACTTC. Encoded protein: CSVGDTNQETQYF.

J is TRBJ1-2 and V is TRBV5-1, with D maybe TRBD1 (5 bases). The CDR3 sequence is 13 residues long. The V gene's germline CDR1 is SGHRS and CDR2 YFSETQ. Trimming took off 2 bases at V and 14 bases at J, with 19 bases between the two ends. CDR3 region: CASSLPGDSLETF. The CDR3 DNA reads TGCGCCAGCAGCTTACCCGGCGACAGTTTAGAAACCTTC.

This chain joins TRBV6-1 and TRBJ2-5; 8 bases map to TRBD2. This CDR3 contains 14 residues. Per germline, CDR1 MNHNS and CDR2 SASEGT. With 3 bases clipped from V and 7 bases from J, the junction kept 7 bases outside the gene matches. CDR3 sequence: CASSDQRGRGTQYF. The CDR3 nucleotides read TGTGCCAGCAGTGACCAGCGGGGGAGGGGGACCCAGTACTTC.

The DNA for the CDR3 is TGTGCCAGTAGTCCTAGGGACAGACCTTCTAACTATGGCTACACCTTC. Protein: CASSPRDRPSNYGYTF. This sequence joins TRBV19 and TRBJ1-2, with 7 bases matching TRBD1. The CDR3 is 16 amino acids. Germline V gene lookup returns CDR1 LNHDA and CDR2 SQIVND (reference sequence). J lost 0 bases, V lost 5 bases, and 9 bases had no gene match.

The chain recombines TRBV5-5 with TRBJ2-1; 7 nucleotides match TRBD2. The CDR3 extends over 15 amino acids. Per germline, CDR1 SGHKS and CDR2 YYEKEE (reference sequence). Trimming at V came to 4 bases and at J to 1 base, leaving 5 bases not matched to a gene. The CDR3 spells CASSLQGGSYNEQFF. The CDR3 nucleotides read TGTGCCAGCAGCCTGCAGGGAGGGTCCTACAATGAGCAGTTCTTC.

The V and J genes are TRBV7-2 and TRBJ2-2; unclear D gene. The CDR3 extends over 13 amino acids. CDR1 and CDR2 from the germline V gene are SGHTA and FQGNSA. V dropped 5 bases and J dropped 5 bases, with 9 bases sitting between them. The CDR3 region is CASSPRRTGELFF. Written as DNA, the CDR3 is TGTGCCAGCAGCCCTCGTCGGACCGGGGAGCTGTTTTTT.

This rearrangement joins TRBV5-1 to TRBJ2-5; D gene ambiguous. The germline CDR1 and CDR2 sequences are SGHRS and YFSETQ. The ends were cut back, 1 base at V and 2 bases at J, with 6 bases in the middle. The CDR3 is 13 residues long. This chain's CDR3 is CASSLILQETQYF. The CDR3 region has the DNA TGCGCCAGCAGCTTGATATTACAAGAGACCCAGTACTTC.

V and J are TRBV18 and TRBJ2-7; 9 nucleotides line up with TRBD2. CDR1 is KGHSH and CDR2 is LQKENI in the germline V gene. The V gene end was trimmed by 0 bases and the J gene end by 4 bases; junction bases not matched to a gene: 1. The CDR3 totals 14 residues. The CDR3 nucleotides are TGTGCCAGCTCACCACCTAGCGGGAGTTACGAGCAGTACTTC. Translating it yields CASSPPSGSYEQYF.

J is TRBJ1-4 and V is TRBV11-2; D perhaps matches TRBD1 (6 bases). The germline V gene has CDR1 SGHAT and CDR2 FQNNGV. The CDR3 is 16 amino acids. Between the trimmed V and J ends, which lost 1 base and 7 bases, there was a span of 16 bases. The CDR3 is CASSLGVGGAGEKLFF. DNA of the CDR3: TGTGCCAGCAGCTTAGGGGTTGGGGGCGCTGGTGAAAAACTGTTTTTT.

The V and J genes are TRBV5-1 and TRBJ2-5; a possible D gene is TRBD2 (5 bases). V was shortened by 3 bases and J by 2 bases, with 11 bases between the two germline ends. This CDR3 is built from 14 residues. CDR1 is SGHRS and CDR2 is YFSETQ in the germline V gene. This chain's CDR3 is CASSSTGIQETQYF. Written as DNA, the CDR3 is TGCGCCAGCAGCTCCACGGGAATACAAGAGACCCAGTACTTC.

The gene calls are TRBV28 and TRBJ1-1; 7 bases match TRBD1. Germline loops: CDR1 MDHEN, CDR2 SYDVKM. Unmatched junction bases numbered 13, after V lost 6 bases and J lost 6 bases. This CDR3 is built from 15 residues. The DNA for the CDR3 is TGTGCCAGCAGCTCCCAGACAGGGCTCGGCGCTGAAGCTTTCTTT. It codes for CASSSQTGLGAEAFF. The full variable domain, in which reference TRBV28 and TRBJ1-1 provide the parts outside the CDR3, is DVKVTQSSRYLVKRTGEKVFLECVQDMDHENMFWYRQDPGLGLRLIYFSYDVKMKEKGDIPEGYSVSREKKERFSLILESASTNQTSMYLCASSSQTGLGAEAFFGQGTRLTVV.

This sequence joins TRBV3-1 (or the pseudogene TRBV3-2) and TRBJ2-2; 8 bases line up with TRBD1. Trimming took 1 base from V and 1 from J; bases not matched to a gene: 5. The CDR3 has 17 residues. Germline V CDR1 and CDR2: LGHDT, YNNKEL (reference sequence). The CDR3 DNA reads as TGTGCCAGCAGCCAAGGTGCAGGGGGCGGGAACACCGGGGAGCTGTTTTTT. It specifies CASSQGAGGGNTGELFF.

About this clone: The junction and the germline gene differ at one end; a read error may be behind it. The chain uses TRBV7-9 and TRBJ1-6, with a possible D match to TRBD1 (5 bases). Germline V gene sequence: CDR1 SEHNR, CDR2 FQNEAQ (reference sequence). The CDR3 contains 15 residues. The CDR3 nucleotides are TGTGCCAGCAGCCTAGCCTCAGGGATCAATTCACCCCTCCACTTT. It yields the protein CASSLASGINSPLHF.

The CDR3 loop reads CAWSKTTDEQFF. DNA for the CDR3: TGTGCCTGGAGTAAGACTACGGATGAGCAGTTCTTC. The chain joins TRBV30 to TRBJ2-1; D may be TRBD2 (5 bases). The germline gives CDR1 GTSNPN, CDR2 SVGIG (reference sequence). CDR3 length: 12 amino acids. V dropped 2 bases and J dropped 8 bases, with 10 bases sitting between them.

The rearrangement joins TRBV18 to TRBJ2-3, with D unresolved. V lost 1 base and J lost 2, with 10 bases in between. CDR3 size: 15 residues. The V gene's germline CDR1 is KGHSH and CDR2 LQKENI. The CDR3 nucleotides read TGTGCCAGCTCACCACGCGCCGGGTACACAGATACGCAGTATTTT. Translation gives CASSPRAGYTDTQYF.

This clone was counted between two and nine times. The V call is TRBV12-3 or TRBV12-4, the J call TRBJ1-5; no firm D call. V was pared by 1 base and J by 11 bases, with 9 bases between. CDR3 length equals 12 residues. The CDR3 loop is CASSLDFAAQHF. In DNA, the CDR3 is TGTGCCAGCAGTTTAGATTTCGCAGCCCAGCATTTT.